Detailed here is one TCR beta chain. Its antigen is unknown. A junction boundary mismatches the germline segment, possibly from a read error. This CDR3 contains 14 residues. CDR1 DFQATT and CDR2 SNEGSKA come from the germline V gene (reference sequence). TCR alpha and beta CDR3 regions were amplified from RNA using iRepertoire nested multiplex PCR. For one-step reverse transcription and amplification, about 85-400 ng of tissue mRNA or PBMC total RNA was used. TCRdb re-called the multiplex PCR reads with MiXCR, one entry per CDR3 protein. This table has under 6,500 distinct CDR3 sequences, 35% to 50% appearing once. This specimen belongs to a study of glioma-infiltrating T cells. The study's findings and limits: Above-expected tissue-blood divergence occurred in all gliomas, most in low-grade ones.

V is TRBV20-1 and J is TRBJ2-1; possibly TRBD1 or TRBD2 for D (6 bases each). This receptor was taken from a human donor with low-grade glioma or glioblastoma, undergoing nonglioma brain surgery, or in good health (not recorded which). The sample was glioma tissue, nonneoplastic brain tissue, or PBMCs (not recorded which). CDR3 sequence: CSALRGEAYNKQFF. The CDR3 coding sequence is TGCAGTGCCCTTAGGGGGGAAGCCTACAATAAGCAGTTCTTC.